This T cell receptor beta chain was observed in a study of blood T cells in healthy people across ages. CDR1 and CDR2 (germline): MNHNS, SASEGT. Trimming stripped 5 bases from V and 11 bases from J, with 15 bases between. This CDR3 has 12 residues. With a J-beta primer mix and a sample-barcoded 5' primer, a second PCR ran 7 to 11 cycles. MiXCR, run by TCRdb on the 5' RACE reads, gives a single entry per CDR3 protein. The profile shows fewer than 2,000,000 distinct CDR3 sequences, about 39% of them singletons. The sample was blood. The chain recombines TRBV6-1 with TRBJ1-1, with D unclear. The TCR originated in a human donor in good health. This CDR3 is CASSHAGSWAFF. The CDR3 coding sequence is TGTGCCAGCAGTCACGCCGGGTCATGGGCTTTCTTT.